This TCR beta chain originates from a study of T cells after yellow fever vaccination. Broader study findings: Only a minor proportion of clonotypes was detected across both CD4 and CD8 compartments.

Concerning this clonotype itself: Antigen specificity is unknown.

A universal primer site and UMIs were added as TCR cDNA was made by 5'RACE template switching. TCRdb re-analysed the 5' RACE reads in MiXCR, keeping a single row per CDR3 protein. The table records about 630,000 distinct CDR3 sequences, over 9% of them present only once. This clonotype was sampled from a man aged 25 to 40 who received the YFV17D yellow fever vaccine. Sequences were derived from PBMCs, sampled on the day of the yellow fever booster vaccination.

CDR3 sequence (DNA): TGTGCCAGCAGGGTAGCGGGAGGGCCTAGGGAGCAGTACTTC. This translates into CASRVAGGPREQYF. V and J are TRBV12-3 or TRBV12-4 and TRBJ2-7; TRBD2 aligns across 11 bases. The CDR3 runs 14 residues. V was pared by 6 bases and J by 7 bases, with 8 bases of the junction left unmatched.